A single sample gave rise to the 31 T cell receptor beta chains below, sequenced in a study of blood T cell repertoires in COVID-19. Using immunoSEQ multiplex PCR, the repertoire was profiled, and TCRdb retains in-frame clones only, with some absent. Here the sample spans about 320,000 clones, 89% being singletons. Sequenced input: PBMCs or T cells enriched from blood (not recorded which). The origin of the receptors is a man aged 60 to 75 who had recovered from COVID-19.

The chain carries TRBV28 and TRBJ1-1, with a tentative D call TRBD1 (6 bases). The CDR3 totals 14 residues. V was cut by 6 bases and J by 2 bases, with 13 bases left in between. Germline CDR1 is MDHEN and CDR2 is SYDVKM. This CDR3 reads CASRYRAANTEAFF. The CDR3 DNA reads TGTGCCAGCAGGTACAGGGCCGCCAACACTGAAGCTTTCTTT.

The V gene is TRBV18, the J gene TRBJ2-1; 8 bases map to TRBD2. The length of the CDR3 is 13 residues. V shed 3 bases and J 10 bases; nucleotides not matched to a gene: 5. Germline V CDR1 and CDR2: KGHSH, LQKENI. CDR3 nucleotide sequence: TGTGCCAGCTCACCGGGACTAGAGGAGGAGCAGTTCTTC. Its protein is CASSPGLEEEQFF.

CDR3 in DNA: TGTGCCAGTAGTATAGATGGGCAGCGCAATCAGCCCCAGCATTTT. It specifies CASSIDGQRNQPQHF. The V and J genes are TRBV19 and TRBJ1-5; unclear D gene. V dropped 0 bases and J dropped 2 bases, with 8 bases sitting between them. Germline V gene lookup returns CDR1 LNHDA and CDR2 SQIVND (reference sequence). The CDR3 extends over 15 amino acids.

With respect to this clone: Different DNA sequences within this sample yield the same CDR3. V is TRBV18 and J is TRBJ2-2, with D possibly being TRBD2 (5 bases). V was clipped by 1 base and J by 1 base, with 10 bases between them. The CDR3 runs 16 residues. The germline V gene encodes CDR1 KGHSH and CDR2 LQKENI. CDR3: CASSPLGSGNTGELFF. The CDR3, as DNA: TGTGCCAGCTCACCACTGGGGAGCGGGAACACCGGGGAGCTGTTTTTT.

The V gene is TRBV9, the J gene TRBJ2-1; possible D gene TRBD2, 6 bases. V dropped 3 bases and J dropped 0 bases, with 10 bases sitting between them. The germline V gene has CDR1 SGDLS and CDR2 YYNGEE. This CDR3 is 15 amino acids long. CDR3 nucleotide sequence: TGTGCCAGCAGCGCTAGCGCTGCCTCCTACAATGAGCAGTTCTTC. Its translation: CASSASAASYNEQFF.

The CDR3 region has the DNA TGTGCCAGTAGTATAGCTAGGAGCGGGGAGCTGTTTTTT. Its translation: CASSIARSGELFF. The chain is built from TRBV19 and TRBJ2-2; D uncertain. The CDR3 extends over 13 amino acids. Germline lookup yields CDR1 LNHDA and CDR2 SQIVND (reference sequence). Between the trimmed V and J ends, which lost 1 base and 7 bases, there was a span of 7 bases.

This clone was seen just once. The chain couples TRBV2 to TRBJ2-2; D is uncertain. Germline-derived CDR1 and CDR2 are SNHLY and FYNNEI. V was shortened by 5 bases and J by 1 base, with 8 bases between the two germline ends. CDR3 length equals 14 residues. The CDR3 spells CASSSQMNTGELFF. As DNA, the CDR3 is TGTGCCAGCAGTTCCCAAATGAACACCGGGGAGCTGTTTTTT. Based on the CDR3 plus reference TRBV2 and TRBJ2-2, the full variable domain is EPEVTQTPSHQVTQMGQEVILRCVPISNHLYFYWYRQILGQKVEFLVSFYNNEISEKSEIFDDQFSVERPDGSNFTLKIRSTKLEDSAMYFCASSSQMNTGELFFGEGSRLTVL.

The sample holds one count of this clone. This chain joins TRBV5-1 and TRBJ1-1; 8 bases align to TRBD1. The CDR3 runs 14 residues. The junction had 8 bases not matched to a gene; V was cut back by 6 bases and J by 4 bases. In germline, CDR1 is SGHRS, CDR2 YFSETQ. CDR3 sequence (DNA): TGCGCCAGCACCCGTGGACAGGGTGGCACTGAAGCTTTCTTT. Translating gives CASTRGQGGTEAFF.

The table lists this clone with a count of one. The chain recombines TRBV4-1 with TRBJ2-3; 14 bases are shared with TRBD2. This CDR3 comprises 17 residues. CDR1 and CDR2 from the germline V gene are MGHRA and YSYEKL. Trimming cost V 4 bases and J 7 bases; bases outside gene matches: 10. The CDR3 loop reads CASSLGRLAGGIYTQYF. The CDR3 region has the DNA TGCGCCAGCAGCCTTGGTCGACTAGCGGGAGGGATATATACGCAGTATTTT.

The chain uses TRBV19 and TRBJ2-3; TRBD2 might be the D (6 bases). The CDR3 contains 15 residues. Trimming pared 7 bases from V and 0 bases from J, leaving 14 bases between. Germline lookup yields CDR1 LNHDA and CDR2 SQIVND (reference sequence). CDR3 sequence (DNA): TGTGCCAGTAAAATAGGCGGGATAAGCACAGATACGCAGTATTTT. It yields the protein CASKIGGISTDTQYF.

CDR3 DNA sequence: TGTGCCAGCAGCATAAGGGACTCTGGGACCTACGAGCAGTACTTC. Translating gives CASSIRDSGTYEQYF. The rearrangement joins TRBV7-9 to TRBJ2-7, with D perhaps TRBD2 (6 bases). Germline CDR1 is SEHNR and CDR2 is FQNEAQ (reference sequence). The V end was cut by 5 bases, the J end by 2 bases, with 16 bases between. This CDR3 comprises 15 residues.

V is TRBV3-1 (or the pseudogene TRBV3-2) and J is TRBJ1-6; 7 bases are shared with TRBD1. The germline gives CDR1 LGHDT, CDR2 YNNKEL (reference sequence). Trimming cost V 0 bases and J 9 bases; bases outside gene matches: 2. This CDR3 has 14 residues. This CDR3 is CASSQDRGVSPLHF. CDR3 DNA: TGTGCCAGCAGCCAAGACAGGGGGGTTTCACCCCTCCACTTT.

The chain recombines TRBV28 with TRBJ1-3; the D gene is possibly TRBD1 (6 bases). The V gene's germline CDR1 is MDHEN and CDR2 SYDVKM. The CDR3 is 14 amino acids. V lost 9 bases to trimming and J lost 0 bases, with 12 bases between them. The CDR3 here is CASYRAHSGNTIYF. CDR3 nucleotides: TGTGCCAGTTACAGGGCTCACTCTGGAAACACCATATATTTT.

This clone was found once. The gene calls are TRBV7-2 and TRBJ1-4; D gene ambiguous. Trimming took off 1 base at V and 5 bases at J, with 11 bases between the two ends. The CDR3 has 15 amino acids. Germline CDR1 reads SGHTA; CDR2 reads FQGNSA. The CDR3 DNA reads TGTGCCAGCAGCTTAGGATGGGGAGTAAATGAAAAACTGTTTTTT. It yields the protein CASSLGWGVNEKLFF.

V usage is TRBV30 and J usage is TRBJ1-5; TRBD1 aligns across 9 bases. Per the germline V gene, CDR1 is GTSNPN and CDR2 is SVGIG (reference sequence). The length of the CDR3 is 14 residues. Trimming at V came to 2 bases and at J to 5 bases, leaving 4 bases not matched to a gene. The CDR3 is CAWSRTGVHQPQHF. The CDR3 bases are TGTGCCTGGAGTAGGACAGGGGTCCATCAGCCCCAGCATTTT.

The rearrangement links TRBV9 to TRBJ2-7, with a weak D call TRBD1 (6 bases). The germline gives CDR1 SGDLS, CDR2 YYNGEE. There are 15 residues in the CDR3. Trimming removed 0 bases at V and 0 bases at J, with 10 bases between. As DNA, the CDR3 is TGTGCCAGCAGCGTAGGAGGGACACCCTCCTACGAGCAGTACTTC. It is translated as CASSVGGTPSYEQYF.

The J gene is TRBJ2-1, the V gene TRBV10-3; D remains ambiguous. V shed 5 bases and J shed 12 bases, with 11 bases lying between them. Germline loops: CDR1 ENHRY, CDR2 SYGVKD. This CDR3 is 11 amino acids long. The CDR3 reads CAISPVPRQFF. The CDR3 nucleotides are TGTGCCATCAGTCCGGTCCCCCGGCAGTTCTTC.

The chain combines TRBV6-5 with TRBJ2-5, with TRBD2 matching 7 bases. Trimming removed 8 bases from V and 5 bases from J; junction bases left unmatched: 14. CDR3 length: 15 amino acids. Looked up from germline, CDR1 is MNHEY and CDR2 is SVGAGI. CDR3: CASLKLGEGRETQYF. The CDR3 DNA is TGTGCCAGCTTAAAGCTAGGGGAGGGAAGGGAGACCCAGTACTTC.

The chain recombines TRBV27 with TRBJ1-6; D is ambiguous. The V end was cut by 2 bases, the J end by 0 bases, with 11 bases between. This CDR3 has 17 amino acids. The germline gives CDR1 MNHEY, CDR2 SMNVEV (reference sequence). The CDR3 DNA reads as TGTGCCAGCAGTTTAGCGGGCGGCTACTCCTATAATTCACCCCTCCACTTT. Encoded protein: CASSLAGGYSYNSPLHF.

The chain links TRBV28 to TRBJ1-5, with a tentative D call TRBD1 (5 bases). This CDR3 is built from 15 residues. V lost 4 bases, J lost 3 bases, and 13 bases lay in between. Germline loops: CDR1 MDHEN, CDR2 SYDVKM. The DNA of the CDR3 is TGTGCCAGCAGTTCAAGCAGGGTTTCCAATCAGCCCCAGCATTTT. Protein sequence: CASSSSRVSNQPQHF.

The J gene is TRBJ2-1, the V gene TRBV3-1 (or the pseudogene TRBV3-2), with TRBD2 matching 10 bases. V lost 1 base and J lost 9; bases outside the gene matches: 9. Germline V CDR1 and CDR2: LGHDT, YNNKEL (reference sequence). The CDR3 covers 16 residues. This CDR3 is CASSQVSSGSGSEQFF. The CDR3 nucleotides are TGTGCCAGCAGCCAAGTCTCTAGCGGGAGCGGCAGTGAGCAGTTCTTC.

The CDR3 spells CASSKQGLGDIQYF. The CDR3 nucleotides are TGTGCCAGCAGCAAACAGGGACTAGGGGACATTCAGTACTTC. The rearrangement uses TRBV7-3 and TRBJ2-4, with TRBD2 matching over 8 bases. Germline V lookup: CDR1 SGHTA, CDR2 FQGTGA. This CDR3 contains 14 residues. V lost 5 bases and J lost 8; bases outside the gene matches: 8.

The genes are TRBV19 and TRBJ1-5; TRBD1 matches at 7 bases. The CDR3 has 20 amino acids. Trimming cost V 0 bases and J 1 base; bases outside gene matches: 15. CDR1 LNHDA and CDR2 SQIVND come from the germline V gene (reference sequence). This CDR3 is CASSIDRRFQDRSSNQPQHF. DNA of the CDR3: TGTGCCAGTAGTATAGATCGCCGATTCCAGGACAGGAGCAGCAATCAGCCCCAGCATTTT. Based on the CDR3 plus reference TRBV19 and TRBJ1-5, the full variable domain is DGGITQSPKYLFRKEGQNVTLSCEQNLNHDAMYWYRQDPGQGLRLIYYSQIVNDFQKGDIAEGYSVSREKKESFPLTVTSAQKNPTAFYLCASSIDRRFQDRSSNQPQHFGDGTRLSIL.

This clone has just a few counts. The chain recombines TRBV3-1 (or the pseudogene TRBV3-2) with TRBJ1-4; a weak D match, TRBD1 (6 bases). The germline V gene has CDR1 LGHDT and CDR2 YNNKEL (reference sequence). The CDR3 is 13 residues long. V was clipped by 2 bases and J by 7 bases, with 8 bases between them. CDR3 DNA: TGTGCCAGCAGCCAACGCAGGGGTGAAAAACTGTTTTTT. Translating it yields CASSQRRGEKLFF.

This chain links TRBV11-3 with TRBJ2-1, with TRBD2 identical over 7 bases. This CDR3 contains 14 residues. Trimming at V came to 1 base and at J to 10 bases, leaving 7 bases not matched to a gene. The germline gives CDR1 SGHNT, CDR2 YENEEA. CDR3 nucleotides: TGTGCCAGCAGCTTAGGTCCCAGCGGGACGGAGCAGTTCTTC. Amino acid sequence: CASSLGPSGTEQFF.

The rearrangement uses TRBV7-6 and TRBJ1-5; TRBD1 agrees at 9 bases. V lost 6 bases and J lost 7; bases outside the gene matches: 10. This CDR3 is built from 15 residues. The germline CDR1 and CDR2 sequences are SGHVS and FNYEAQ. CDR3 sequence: CASSPLQGAQQPQHF. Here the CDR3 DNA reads TGTGCCAGCAGTCCTCTACAGGGGGCTCAACAGCCCCAGCATTTT.

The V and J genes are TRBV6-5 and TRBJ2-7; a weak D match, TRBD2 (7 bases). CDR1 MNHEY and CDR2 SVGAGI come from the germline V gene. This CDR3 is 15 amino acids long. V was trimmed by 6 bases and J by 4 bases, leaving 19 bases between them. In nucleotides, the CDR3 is TGTGCCAGCAGGACGGAAGGGGGGGTACCTTACGAGCAGTACTTC. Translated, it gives CASRTEGGVPYEQYF.

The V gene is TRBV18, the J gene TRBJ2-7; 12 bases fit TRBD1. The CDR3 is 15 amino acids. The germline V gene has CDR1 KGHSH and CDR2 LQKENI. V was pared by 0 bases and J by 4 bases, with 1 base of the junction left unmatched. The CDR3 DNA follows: TGTGCCAGCTCACCACCGGGACAGGGGGCTTACGAGCAGTACTTC. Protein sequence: CASSPPGQGAYEQYF. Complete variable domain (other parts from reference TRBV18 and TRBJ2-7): NAGVMQNPRHLVRRRGQEARLRCSPMKGHSHVYWYRQLPEEGLKFMVYLQKENIIDESGMPKERFSAEFPKEGPSILRIQQVVRGDSAAYFCASSPPGQGAYEQYFGPGTRLTVT.

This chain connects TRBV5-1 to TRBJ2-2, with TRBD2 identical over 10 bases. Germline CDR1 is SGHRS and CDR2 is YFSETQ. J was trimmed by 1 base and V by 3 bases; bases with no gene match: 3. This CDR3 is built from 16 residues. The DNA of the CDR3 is TGCGCCAGCAGCTCGGGGACTAGCGAGAACACCGGGGAGCTGTTTTTT. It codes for CASSSGTSENTGELFF.

The CDR3 region is CASSLSGDHGYTF. As DNA, the CDR3 is TGTGCCAGCAGCTTATCCGGGGATCATGGCTACACCTTC. The rearrangement joins TRBV7-9 to TRBJ1-2, with D hard to call. Germline CDR1 is SEHNR and CDR2 is FQNEAQ (reference sequence). V lost 2 bases and J lost 6, with 10 bases in between. The CDR3 spans 13 residues. Full variable domain (rest looked up from reference TRBV7-9 and TRBJ1-2): DTGVSQNPRHKITKRGQNVTFRCDPISEHNRLYWYRQTLGQGPEFLTYFQNEAQLEKSRLLSDRFSAERPKGSFSTLEIQRTEQGDSAMYLCASSLSGDHGYTFGSGTRLTVV.

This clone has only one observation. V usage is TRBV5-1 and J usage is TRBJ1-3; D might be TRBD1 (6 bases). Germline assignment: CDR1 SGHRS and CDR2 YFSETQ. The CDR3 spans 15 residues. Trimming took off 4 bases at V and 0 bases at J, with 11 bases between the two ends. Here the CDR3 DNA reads TGCGCCAGCAGCGCGACAGGTAACTCTGGAAACACCATATATTTT. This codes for CASSATGNSGNTIYF.